The next 19 T cell receptor beta chains were all read from a single sample in a study of Ad26.COV2.S vaccination and SARS-CoV-2 variants. TCRdb's table, derived via immunoSEQ multiplex PCR, lists solely in-frame clones and lacks some. The profile shows approximately 480,000 clones, around 88% of them singletons. The treatment was: 19 received Ad26.COV2.S at low or high dose, single or two shots; roughly five received placebo; per-sample allocation not given. Sampling occurred on day 63 after the first vaccine or placebo injection. The material sequenced was peripheral blood, taken in a trial of Ad26.COV2.S vaccine versus placebo. These receptors all stem from a person aged 18-60 years who received the Ad26.COV2.S COVID-19 vaccine or a placebo.

The chain employs TRBV7-2 and TRBJ2-7; perhaps TRBD2 as D (6 bases). V was trimmed by 0 bases and J by 0 bases, leaving 9 bases between them. CDR1 is SGHTA and CDR2 is FQGNSA in the germline V gene. This CDR3 comprises 15 residues. CDR3 region: CASSLATRGSYEQYF. CDR3 sequence (DNA): TGTGCCAGCAGCTTAGCGACTAGGGGCTCCTACGAGCAGTACTTC.

This clone was detected a few times. The chain carries TRBV19 and TRBJ2-3; D gene ambiguous. This CDR3 contains 15 residues. The V gene lost 3 bases and the J gene lost 4 bases, with 14 bases spanning the gap. Germline CDR1 reads LNHDA; CDR2 reads SQIVND (reference sequence). The CDR3 sequence: CASSIYGAISDTQYF. CDR3 coding DNA: TGTGCCAGTAGTATTTACGGCGCGATATCAGATACGCAGTATTTT.

The V call is TRBV30, the J call TRBJ2-3, with no clear D. Trimming removed 0 bases at V and 4 bases at J, with 5 bases between. Germline lookup yields CDR1 GTSNPN and CDR2 SVGIG (reference sequence). The CDR3 contains 12 residues. The CDR3 DNA follows: TGTGCCTGGAGTGTAGTATCAGATACGCAGTATTTT. Protein sequence: CAWSVVSDTQYF.

This chain links TRBV25-1 with TRBJ1-1, with 7 bases matching TRBD1. The junction had 7 bases not matched to a gene; V was cut back by 8 bases and J by 1 base. Germline values: CDR1 MGHDK, CDR2 SYGVNS. This CDR3 is 14 amino acids long. As DNA, the CDR3 is TGTGCCAGCGGCCGGGCAGGGGGGAACACTGAAGCTTTCTTT. This sequence encodes CASGRAGGNTEAFF.

V and J are TRBV5-6 and TRBJ1-2; TRBD1 aligns across 8 bases. Trimming removed 3 bases from V and 3 bases from J; junction bases left unmatched: 4. The CDR3 covers 14 residues. Per the germline V gene, CDR1 is SGHDT and CDR2 is YYEEEE. The CDR3 spells CASSYWTGYYGYTF. The CDR3 coding sequence is TGTGCCAGCAGCTATTGGACAGGGTACTATGGCTACACCTTC. Combining the CDR3 with reference TRBV5-6 and TRBJ1-2 gives the whole variable domain DAGVTQSPTHLIKTRGQQVTLRCSPKSGHDTVSWYQQALGQGPQFIFQYYEEEERQRGNFPDRFSGHQFPNYSSELNVNALLLGDSALYLCASSYWTGYYGYTFGSGTRLTVV.

V usage is TRBV4-3 and J usage is TRBJ2-1, with no clear D. This CDR3 contains 15 residues. V was shortened by 1 base and J by 2 bases, with 9 bases between the two germline ends. The germline CDR1 and CDR2 sequences are LGHNA and YSLEER. CDR3 coding DNA: TGCGCCAGCAGCCAAGCTTTAGGGCCCTACAATGAGCAGTTCTTC. It specifies CASSQALGPYNEQFF.

The chain is built from TRBV6-6 and TRBJ1-1; D gene uncertain. The CDR3 covers 13 residues. V was shortened by 5 bases and J by 0 bases, with 7 bases between the two germline ends. Germline-derived CDR1 and CDR2 are MNHNY and SVGAGI (reference sequence). The DNA for the CDR3 is TGTGCCAGCAGTCTACCAATGAACACTGAAGCTTTCTTT. It specifies CASSLPMNTEAFF.

V is TRBV28 and J is TRBJ1-1; 8 bases agree with TRBD1. The CDR3 contains 13 residues. Trimming removed 6 bases from V and 7 bases from J; junction bases left unmatched: 7. The germline gives CDR1 MDHEN, CDR2 SYDVKM. CDR3 sequence (DNA): TGTGCCAGCAGGTCGACAGGGGAGGATGAAGCTTTCTTT. Translation gives CASRSTGEDEAFF.

This clone has just a few counts. The chain recombines TRBV11-1 with TRBJ2-3; the match to TRBD2 covers 8 bases. Germline CDR1 reads SGHAT; CDR2 reads FQDESV (reference sequence). Germline trimming cut 2 bases from V and 6 bases from J; bases unmatched to any gene: 10. The length of the CDR3 is 16 residues. This CDR3 is CASSLSVGSGKDTQYF. Here the CDR3 DNA reads TGTGCCAGCAGCTTATCCGTGGGTAGCGGGAAGGATACGCAGTATTTT.

The count of this clone is one. This CDR3 is also generated by other DNA sequences in the sample. This sequence joins TRBV24-1 and TRBJ2-3; D perhaps matches TRBD1 (6 bases). The CDR3 is 15 residues long. Germline V CDR1 and CDR2: KGHDR, SFDVKD. V lost 4 bases and J 1 base, leaving 11 bases between the germline ends. The CDR3 bases are TGTGCCACCAGTGACCTGGGACATGGCACAGATACGCAGTATTTT. Translated, it gives CATSDLGHGTDTQYF.

This clone was found once. The CDR3 coding sequence is TGTGCCAGTAGTATAATTGGTGAAAAACTGTTTTTT. It translates to CASSIIGEKLFF. The chain combines TRBV19 with TRBJ1-4; D not resolved. CDR3 length: 12 residues. Germline CDR1 and CDR2: LNHDA and SQIVND (reference sequence). Deletions cut 2 bases from V and 7 bases from J, with 5 bases between. Together with reference TRBV19 and TRBJ1-4, the CDR3 gives the full variable domain: DGGITQSPKYLFRKEGQNVTLSCEQNLNHDAMYWYRQDPGQGLRLIYYSQIVNDFQKGDIAEGYSVSREKKESFPLTVTSAQKNPTAFYLCASSIIGEKLFFGSGTQLSVL.

The CDR3 DNA sequence: TGTGCCAGCAGCTTGGAAACCGGTTCTTACGAGCAGTACTTC. This translates into CASSLETGSYEQYF. The chain links TRBV7-2 to TRBJ2-7; D is ambiguous. CDR3 length: 14 residues. The V gene's germline CDR1 is SGHTA and CDR2 FQGNSA. The V end lost 3 bases, the J end lost 4 bases, and 13 bases lay between the germline ends. Full variable domain (outside the CDR3, taken from reference TRBV7-2 and TRBJ2-7): GAGVSQSPSNKVTEKGKDVELRCDPISGHTALYWYRQSLGQGLEFLIYFQGNSAPDKSGLPSDRFSAERTGGSVSTLTIQRTQQEDSAVYLCASSLETGSYEQYFGPGTRLTVT.

V is TRBV6-1 and J is TRBJ1-3; possibly TRBD1 for D (5 bases). Germline-derived CDR1 and CDR2 are MNHNS and SASEGT. The CDR3 is made up of 14 amino acids. Trimming took 3 bases from V and 2 from J, leaving 8 bases between them. The CDR3 loop reads CASSDQGAGNTIYF. The CDR3 DNA sequence: TGTGCCAGCAGTGATCAAGGGGCTGGAAACACCATATATTTT.

V gene TRBV28 combines with J gene TRBJ1-2; D uncertain. The CDR3 length is 12 residues. Germline V lookup: CDR1 MDHEN, CDR2 SYDVKM. Trimming took off 2 bases at V and 7 bases at J, with 8 bases between the two ends. The DNA of the CDR3 is TGTGCCAGCAGTTTACCCGCAGGTGGCTACACCTTC. This sequence encodes CASSLPAGGYTF.

The chain joins TRBV14 to TRBJ2-1, with D maybe TRBD1 (5 bases). The CDR3 extends over 21 amino acids. The germline V gene encodes CDR1 SGHDN and CDR2 FVKESK. With 1 base removed from V and 6 bases from J, the gap between germline ends came to 31 bases. CDR3 residues: CASSQGEAAWRARDRPNEQFF. Written as DNA, the CDR3 is TGTGCCAGCAGCCAAGGAGAGGCCGCCTGGAGAGCCCGTGACAGACCCAATGAGCAGTTCTTC.

The rearrangement links TRBV19 to TRBJ1-1; tentative D call: TRBD1 (5 bases). Deletions cut 5 bases from V and 6 bases from J, with 28 bases between. The CDR3 runs 18 residues. Per the germline V gene, CDR1 is LNHDA and CDR2 is SQIVND (reference sequence). The CDR3 sequence is CASSSRGSSRDRGPEAFF. CDR3 nucleotide sequence: TGTGCCAGTAGTTCCCGTGGATCGTCCCGGGACCGGGGACCTGAAGCTTTCTTT.

The table lists this clone with a few counts. The rearrangement joins TRBV28 to TRBJ2-7, with 12 bases matching TRBD2. This CDR3 has 15 amino acids. Germline V gene lookup returns CDR1 MDHEN and CDR2 SYDVKM. V was pared by 6 bases and J by 5 bases, with 8 bases of the junction left unmatched. DNA for the CDR3: TGTGCCAGCAGGCTAGCGGGAGGGCCTGGAGACGAGCAGTACTTC. Residues: CASRLAGGPGDEQYF.

The V and J genes are TRBV7-2 and TRBJ2-1; 12 bases match TRBD2. Germline CDR1 is SGHTA and CDR2 is FQGNSA. The J segment lost 3 bases and the V segment lost 5 bases, leaving 5 bases of the junction unmatched. The CDR3 has 16 amino acids. CDR3 amino acids: CASSPTSGRLYNEQFF. DNA for the CDR3: TGTGCCAGCAGCCCAACTAGCGGGAGGCTCTACAATGAGCAGTTCTTC.

The chain couples TRBV4-2 to TRBJ1-3; D not certain. The CDR3 spans 14 residues. Germline CDR1 and CDR2: LGHNA and YNFKEQ. V lost 0 bases to trimming and J lost 2 bases, with 5 bases between them. The CDR3, as DNA: TGTGCCAGCAGCCAAGATCTGGCTGGAAACACCATATATTTT. Protein: CASSQDLAGNTIYF.